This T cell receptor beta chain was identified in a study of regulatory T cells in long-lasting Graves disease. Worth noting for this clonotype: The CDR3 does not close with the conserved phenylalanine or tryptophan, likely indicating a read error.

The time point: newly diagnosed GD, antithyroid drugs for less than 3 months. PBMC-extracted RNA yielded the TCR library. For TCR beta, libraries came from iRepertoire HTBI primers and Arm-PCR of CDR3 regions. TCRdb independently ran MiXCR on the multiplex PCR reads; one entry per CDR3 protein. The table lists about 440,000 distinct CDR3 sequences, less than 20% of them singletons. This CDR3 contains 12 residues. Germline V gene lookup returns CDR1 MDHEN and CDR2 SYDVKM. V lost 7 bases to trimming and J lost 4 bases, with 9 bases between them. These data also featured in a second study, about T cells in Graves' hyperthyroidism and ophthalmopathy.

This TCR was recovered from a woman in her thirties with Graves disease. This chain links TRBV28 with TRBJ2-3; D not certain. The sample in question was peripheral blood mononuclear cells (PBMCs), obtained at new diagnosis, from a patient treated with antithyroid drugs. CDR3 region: CASTSRPDTQYL. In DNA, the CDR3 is TGTGCCAGCACATCCCGCCCAGATACGCAGTATCTT.